A selection of T cell receptor beta chains follows, all from one sample in a study of beta chain features in type 1 diabetes. Assay used: immunoSEQ multiplex PCR; TCRdb lists only in-frame clones, some missing. Of under 900,000 clones listed, roughly 15% are singletons. The source material was naive CD4+ T cells from blood. The source of these receptors is a young woman in good health. The CDR3 runs from the conserved cysteine through the conserved F or W. The order of the fields is J gene, D gene, clone size, V gene, CDR3 DNA, CDR3 protein. A D gene is named only where the DNA matches it firmly. The size field is filled for only some rows; it gives once, few, many or a size class.

J gene: TRBJ2-1
D gene: TRBD2
clone size: few
V gene: TRBV7-2
CDR3 DNA: TGTGCCAGCAGCCCCTATAGCGGGAGAAGGGACAATGAGCAGTTCTTC
CDR3 protein: CASSPYSGRRDNEQFF

J gene: TRBJ2-1
D gene: TRBD1
clone size: NA
V gene: TRBV7-2
CDR3 DNA: TGTGCCAGCAGCTTTACCGGGACAGGGGGACTTTGGAGCTACAATGAGCAGTTCTTC
CDR3 protein: CASSFTGTGGLWSYNEQFF

J gene: TRBJ2-1
D gene: TRBD2
clone size: few
V gene: TRBV10-3
CDR3 DNA: TGTGCCATCAGTGAGTCGCGGACTAGCCCGCCTTTGTTCTTC
CDR3 protein: CAISESRTSPPLFF

J gene: TRBJ2-1
D gene: NA
clone size: NA
V gene: TRBV28
CDR3 DNA: TGTGCCAGCAGTTTACCCGCGACTGAGCAGTTCTTC
CDR3 protein: CASSLPATEQFF

J gene: TRBJ2-1
D gene: NA
clone size: once
V gene: TRBV7-3
CDR3 DNA: TGTGCCAGCAGCTTCAACAGCAGCTCCTACAATGAGCAGTTCTTC
CDR3 protein: CASSFNSSSYNEQFF

J gene: TRBJ1-2
D gene: NA
clone size: NA
V gene: TRBV19
CDR3 DNA: TGTGCCAGCCGCTTGGGGACGCGTACAGGGTTAGGCTACACCTTC
CDR3 protein: CASRLGTRTGLGYTF

J gene: TRBJ1-4
D gene: TRBD1
clone size: few
V gene: TRBV6-5
CDR3 DNA: TGTGCCAGCAGTTACCTCGGACAGGAGAATGAAAAACTGTTTTTT
CDR3 protein: CASSYLGQENEKLFF

J gene: TRBJ2-4
D gene: TRBD1
clone size: few
V gene: TRBV15
CDR3 DNA: TGTGCCACCAGCCGGGACAGGGGGCTTGGAAACATTCAGTACTTC
CDR3 protein: CATSRDRGLGNIQYF

J gene: TRBJ2-6
D gene: NA
clone size: few
V gene: TRBV4-2
CDR3 DNA: TGTGCCAGCAGCCAAGATCGGAGTGGGACTGGGGCCAACGTCCTGACTTTC
CDR3 protein: CASSQDRSGTGANVLTF

J gene: TRBJ2-1
D gene: TRBD1
clone size: few
V gene: TRBV7-3
CDR3 DNA: TGTGCCAGCAGTAACAGGAGGACTTCAGGGGGCCTAAATGAGCAGTTCTTC
CDR3 protein: CASSNRRTSGGLNEQFF

J gene: TRBJ2-2
D gene: NA
clone size: NA
V gene: TRBV11-3
CDR3 DNA: TGTGCCAGCAGCTCCCGGGGCGACACCGGGGAGCTGTTTTTT
CDR3 protein: CASSSRGDTGELFF

J gene: TRBJ2-1
D gene: NA
clone size: few
V gene: TRBV5-1
CDR3 DNA: TGCGCCAGCAGCTTGGGGGTTAGCGTGAAAGAGCAGTTCTTC
CDR3 protein: CASSLGVSVKEQFF

J gene: TRBJ2-5
D gene: NA
clone size: few
V gene: TRBV5-6
CDR3 DNA: TGTGCCAGCAGCTCGGGATCGACTAGTTTCCAAGAGACCCAGTACTTC
CDR3 protein: CASSSGSTSFQETQYF

J gene: TRBJ2-1
D gene: NA
clone size: NA
V gene: TRBV7-8
CDR3 DNA: TGTGCCAGCAGCCGAGCGGACTTGTTCAATGAGCAGTTCTTC
CDR3 protein: CASSRADLFNEQFF

J gene: TRBJ2-6
D gene: NA
clone size: NA
V gene: TRBV7-3
CDR3 DNA: TGTGCCAGCAGCTTAGCGTCCCCTGGGGCCAACGTCCTGACTTTC
CDR3 protein: CASSLASPGANVLTF

J gene: TRBJ1-2
D gene: TRBD1
clone size: NA
V gene: TRBV28
CDR3 DNA: TGTGCCAGCAGTTTTCAAGACAGGGGAAACTATGGCTACACCTTC
CDR3 protein: CASSFQDRGNYGYTF

J gene: TRBJ2-2
D gene: NA
clone size: NA
V gene: TRBV21-1
CDR3 DNA: TGTGCCAGCAGCACAGCGGGAGAGCTTAACACCGGGGAGCTGTTTTTT
CDR3 protein: CASSTAGELNTGELFF

J gene: TRBJ2-3
D gene: NA
clone size: NA
V gene: TRBV7-2
CDR3 DNA: TGTGCCAGCAGCTTAGAAGGTTTGGGGACAGATACGCAGTATTTT
CDR3 protein: CASSLEGLGTDTQYF

J gene: TRBJ1-1
D gene: TRBD1
clone size: once
V gene: TRBV4-2
CDR3 DNA: TGTGCCAGCAGCCAAAAGAACCCGGGACAGGGGTCTGGGGCTGAAGCTTTCTTT
CDR3 protein: CASSQKNPGQGSGAEAFF

J gene: TRBJ1-5
D gene: TRBD1
clone size: NA
V gene: TRBV6-1
CDR3 DNA: TGTGCCAGCACTAGGGACAGGGATCAGCCCCAGCATTTT
CDR3 protein: CASTRDRDQPQHF

J gene: TRBJ2-3
D gene: NA
clone size: NA
V gene: TRBV7-3
CDR3 DNA: TGTGCCAGCAGCTTCCAGGGGAGAACAGATACGCAGTATTTT
CDR3 protein: CASSFQGRTDTQYF

J gene: TRBJ1-1
D gene: NA
clone size: NA
V gene: TRBV7-2
CDR3 DNA: TGTGCCAGCAGCTTAGAGGGGACTGCAAACACTGAAGCTTTCTTT
CDR3 protein: CASSLEGTANTEAFF

J gene: TRBJ2-1
D gene: NA
clone size: few
V gene: TRBV11-2
CDR3 DNA: TGTGCCAGCAGCTTAGATTTAGGGTACAATGAGCAGTTCTTC
CDR3 protein: CASSLDLGYNEQFF

J gene: TRBJ2-5
D gene: NA
clone size: NA
V gene: TRBV27
CDR3 DNA: TGTGCCAGCAGTCTGCAGGGGGGAGGCGGGAGTGGTGAGACCCAGTACTTC
CDR3 protein: CASSLQGGGGSGETQYF

J gene: TRBJ2-5
D gene: TRBD2
clone size: NA
V gene: TRBV7-6
CDR3 DNA: TGTGCCAGCAGCTTAGCTAGCGGGGTCCAAGAGACCCAGTACTTC
CDR3 protein: CASSLASGVQETQYF

J gene: TRBJ2-6
D gene: TRBD1
clone size: few
V gene: TRBV6-5
CDR3 DNA: TGTGCCAGCAGCCGCACAGGGGCTGGGGCCAACGTCCTGACTTTC
CDR3 protein: CASSRTGAGANVLTF

J gene: TRBJ2-7
D gene: NA
clone size: NA
V gene: TRBV19
CDR3 DNA: TGTGCCAGTCGACTCTCAGGAGGTCTCGAGCAGTACTTC
CDR3 protein: CASRLSGGLEQYF

J gene: TRBJ2-2
D gene: TRBD1
clone size: NA
V gene: TRBV19
CDR3 DNA: TGTGCCGGACGGGACAGGGGGTCCGGGGAGCTGTTTTTT
CDR3 protein: CAGRDRGSGELFF

J gene: TRBJ2-3
D gene: NA
clone size: NA
V gene: TRBV9
CDR3 DNA: TGTGCCAGCAGCGTATGGGACTCTCAAGGGACGGATACGCAGTATTTT
CDR3 protein: CASSVWDSQGTDTQYF

J gene: TRBJ2-1
D gene: TRBD2
clone size: few
V gene: TRBV28
CDR3 DNA: TGTGCCAGACCGACTAGCGGAGGTTACAATGAGCAGTTCTTC
CDR3 protein: CARPTSGGYNEQFF

J gene: TRBJ2-7
D gene: TRBD1
clone size: few
V gene: TRBV7-2
CDR3 DNA: TGTGCCAGCAGCTTAGCGGTCGGGACAGGCTCCTACGAGCAGTACTTC
CDR3 protein: CASSLAVGTGSYEQYF

J gene: TRBJ1-2
D gene: NA
clone size: NA
V gene: TRBV7-2
CDR3 DNA: TGTGCCAGCAGCTACGGGTCGGGGACGCTGGTGCGCTACACCTTC
CDR3 protein: CASSYGSGTLVRYTF

J gene: TRBJ2-1
D gene: NA
clone size: few
V gene: TRBV11-1
CDR3 DNA: TGTGCCAGCAGCTGGGGGTCAAGAACGAACAATGAGCAGTTCTTC
CDR3 protein: CASSWGSRTNNEQFF

J gene: TRBJ2-5
D gene: NA
clone size: NA
V gene: TRBV7-6
CDR3 DNA: TGTGCCAGCAGCTTAGACACGGGTCCGACCCAGTACTTC
CDR3 protein: CASSLDTGPTQYF

J gene: TRBJ2-1
D gene: NA
clone size: NA
V gene: TRBV11-3
CDR3 DNA: TGTGCCAGCAGCTTAGGCGGGGACAATGAGCAGTTCTTC
CDR3 protein: CASSLGGDNEQFF

J gene: TRBJ2-1
D gene: NA
clone size: few
V gene: TRBV9
CDR3 DNA: TGTGCCAGCAGCGCGGGACTCCGCTCCTACAATGAGCAGTTCTTC
CDR3 protein: CASSAGLRSYNEQFF

J gene: TRBJ2-7
D gene: NA
clone size: few
V gene: TRBV5-6
CDR3 DNA: TGTGCCAGCAGCTTAGGCAGGCCCTCCTACGAGCAGTACTTC
CDR3 protein: CASSLGRPSYEQYF

J gene: TRBJ1-2
D gene: NA
clone size: few
V gene: TRBV9
CDR3 DNA: TGTGCCAGCAGCGTAGGCGCAGGGACCTATGGCTACACCTTC
CDR3 protein: CASSVGAGTYGYTF

J gene: TRBJ1-1
D gene: TRBD1
clone size: NA
V gene: TRBV5-1
CDR3 DNA: TGCGCCAGCAGCTTGGGGACAGGGGCGAACACTGAAGCTTTCTTT
CDR3 protein: CASSLGTGANTEAFF